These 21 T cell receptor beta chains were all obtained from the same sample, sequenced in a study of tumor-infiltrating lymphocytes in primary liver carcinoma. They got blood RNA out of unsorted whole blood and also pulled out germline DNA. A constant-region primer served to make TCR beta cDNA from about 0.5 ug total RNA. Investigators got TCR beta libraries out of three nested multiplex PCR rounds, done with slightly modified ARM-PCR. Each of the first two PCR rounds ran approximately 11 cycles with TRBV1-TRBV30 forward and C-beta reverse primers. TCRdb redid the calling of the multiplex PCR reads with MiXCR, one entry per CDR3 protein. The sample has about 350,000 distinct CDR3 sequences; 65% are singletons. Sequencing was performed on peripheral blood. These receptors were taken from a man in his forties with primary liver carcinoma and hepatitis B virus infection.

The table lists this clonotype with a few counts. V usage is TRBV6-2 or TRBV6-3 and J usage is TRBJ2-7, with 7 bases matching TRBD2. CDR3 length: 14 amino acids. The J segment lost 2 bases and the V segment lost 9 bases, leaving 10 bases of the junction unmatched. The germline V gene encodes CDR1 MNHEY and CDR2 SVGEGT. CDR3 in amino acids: CASRSSGQTYEQYF. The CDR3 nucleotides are TGTGCCAGTAGAAGTAGCGGGCAGACCTACGAGCAGTACTTC.

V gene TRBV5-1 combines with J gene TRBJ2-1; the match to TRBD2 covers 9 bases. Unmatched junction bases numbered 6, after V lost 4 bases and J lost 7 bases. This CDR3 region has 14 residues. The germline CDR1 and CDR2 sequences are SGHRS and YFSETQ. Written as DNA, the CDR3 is TGCGCCAGCAGCCCTAGCGGGGCGTCGAATGAGCAGTTCTTC. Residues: CASSPSGASNEQFF.

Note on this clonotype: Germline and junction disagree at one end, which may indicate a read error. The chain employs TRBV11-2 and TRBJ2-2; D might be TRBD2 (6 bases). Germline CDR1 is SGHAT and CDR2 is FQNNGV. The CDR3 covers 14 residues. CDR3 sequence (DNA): TGTGCCAGCAGCTTGCGCACGTCAGGCGGGGAGCCGTTTTTT. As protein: CASSLRTSGGEPFF.

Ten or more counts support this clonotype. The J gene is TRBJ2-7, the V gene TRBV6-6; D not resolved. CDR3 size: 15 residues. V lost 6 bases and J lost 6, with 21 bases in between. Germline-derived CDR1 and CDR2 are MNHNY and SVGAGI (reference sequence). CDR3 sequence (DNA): TGTGCCAGCAGACACACCCCCTTTAGGGAATCCGAGCAGTACTTC. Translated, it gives CASRHTPFRESEQYF.

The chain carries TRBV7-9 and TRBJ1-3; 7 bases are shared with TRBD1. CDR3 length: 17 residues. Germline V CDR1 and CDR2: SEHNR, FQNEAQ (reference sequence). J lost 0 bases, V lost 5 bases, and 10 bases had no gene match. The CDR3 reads CASSTLGQPSSGNTIYF. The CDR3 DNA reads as TGTGCCAGCAGCACATTGGGACAGCCTAGCTCTGGAAACACCATATATTTT.

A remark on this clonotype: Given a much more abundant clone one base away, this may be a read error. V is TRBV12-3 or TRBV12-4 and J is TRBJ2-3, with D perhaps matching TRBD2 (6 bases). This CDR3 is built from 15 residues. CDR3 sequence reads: CASSLGGTSTGTQYF. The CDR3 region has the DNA TGTGCCAGCAGTTTGGGCGGTACTAGCACAGGTACGCAGTATTTT.

CDR3 DNA: TGCGCCAGCAGCTCTACGGGACAACTTGAAGCTTTCTTT. Its protein product is CASSSTGQLEAFF. This sequence joins TRBV5-1 and TRBJ1-1, with D perhaps matching TRBD1 (6 bases). Between the trimmed V and J ends, which lost 3 bases and 7 bases, there was a span of 13 bases. Germline values: CDR1 SGHRS, CDR2 YFSETQ. The CDR3 length is 13 residues.

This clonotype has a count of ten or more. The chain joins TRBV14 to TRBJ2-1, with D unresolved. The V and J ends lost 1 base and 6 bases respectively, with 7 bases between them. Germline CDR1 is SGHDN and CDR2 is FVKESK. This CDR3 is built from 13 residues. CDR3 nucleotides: TGTGCCAGCAGCCAAGGGCCATTCAATGAGCAGTTCTTC. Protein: CASSQGPFNEQFF.

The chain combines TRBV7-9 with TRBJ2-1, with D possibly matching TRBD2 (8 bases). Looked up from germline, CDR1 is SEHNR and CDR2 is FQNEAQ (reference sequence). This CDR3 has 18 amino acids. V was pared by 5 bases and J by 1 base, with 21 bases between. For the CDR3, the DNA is TGTGCCAGCAGCGGAAGACAGGGACCTAGCGGGTCCTACAATGAGCAGTTCTTC. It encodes CASSGRQGPSGSYNEQFF.

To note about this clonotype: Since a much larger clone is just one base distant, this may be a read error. CDR3 DNA: TGTGCCAGCTGTGAAACCCGCGGGCGTGGGGAGCTGTTTTTT. Its protein is CASCETRGRGELFF. The chain carries TRBV6-1 and TRBJ2-2; possible D gene TRBD2, 5 bases. The CDR3 contains 14 residues. CDR1 is MNHNS and CDR2 is SASEGT in the germline V gene.

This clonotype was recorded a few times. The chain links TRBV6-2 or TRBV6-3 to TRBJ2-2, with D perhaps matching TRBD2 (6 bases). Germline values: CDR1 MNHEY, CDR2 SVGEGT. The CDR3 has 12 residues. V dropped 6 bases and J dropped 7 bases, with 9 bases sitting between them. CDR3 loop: CASSGGHGELFF. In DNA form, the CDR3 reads TGTGCCAGCAGCGGGGGTCACGGGGAGCTGTTTTTT.

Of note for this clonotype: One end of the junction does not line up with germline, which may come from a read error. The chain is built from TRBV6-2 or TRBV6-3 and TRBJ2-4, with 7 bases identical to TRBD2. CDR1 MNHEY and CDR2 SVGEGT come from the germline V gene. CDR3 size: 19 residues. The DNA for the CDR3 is TGTGCCAGTAGTTACCCGAATCGAGGGACTACTTTTTCCAAAAACAATCAGTACTTC. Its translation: CASSYPNRGTTFSKNNQYF.

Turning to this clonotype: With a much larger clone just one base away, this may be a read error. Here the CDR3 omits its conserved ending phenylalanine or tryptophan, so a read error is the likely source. In nucleotides, the CDR3 is TGTGCCAGCAGCAGGACAGGGGAGGATTCACCCCTCCACATT. Its protein is CASSRTGEDSPLHI. The chain links TRBV5-4 to TRBJ1-6, with TRBD1 matching 9 bases. V was clipped by 4 bases and J by 8 bases; unmatched bases: 4. The germline gives CDR1 SGHNT, CDR2 YYREEE (reference sequence). CDR3 length equals 14 residues.

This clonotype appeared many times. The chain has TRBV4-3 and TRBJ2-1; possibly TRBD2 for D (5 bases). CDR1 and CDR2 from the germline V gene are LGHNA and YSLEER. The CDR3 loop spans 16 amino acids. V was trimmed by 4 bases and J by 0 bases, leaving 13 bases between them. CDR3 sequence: CASSLRHGSSYNEQFF. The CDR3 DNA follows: TGCGCCAGCAGCCTTCGACATGGGAGCTCCTACAATGAGCAGTTCTTC.

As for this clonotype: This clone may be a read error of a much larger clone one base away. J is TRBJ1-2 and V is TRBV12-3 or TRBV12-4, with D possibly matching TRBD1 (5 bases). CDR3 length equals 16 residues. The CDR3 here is CVSSPWEGSINYGYTF. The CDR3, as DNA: TGTGTCAGCAGTCCCTGGGAGGGGTCAATCAACTATGGCTACACCTTC.

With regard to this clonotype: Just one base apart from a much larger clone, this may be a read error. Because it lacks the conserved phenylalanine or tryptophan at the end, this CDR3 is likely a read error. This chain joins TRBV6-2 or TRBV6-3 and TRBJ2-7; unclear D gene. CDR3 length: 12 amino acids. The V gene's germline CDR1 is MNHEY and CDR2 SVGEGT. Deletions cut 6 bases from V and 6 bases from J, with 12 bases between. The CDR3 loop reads CASSQTLGEQYL. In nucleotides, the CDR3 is TGTGCCAGCAGCCAGACCCTGGGCGAGCAGTACTTA.

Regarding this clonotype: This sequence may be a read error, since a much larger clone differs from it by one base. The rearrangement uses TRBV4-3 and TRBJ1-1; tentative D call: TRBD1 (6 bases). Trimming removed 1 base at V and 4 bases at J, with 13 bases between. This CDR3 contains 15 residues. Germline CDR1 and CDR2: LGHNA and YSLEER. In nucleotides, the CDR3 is TGCGCCAGCAGCCAAGTACAGGGAGGCATCACTGAAGCTTTCTTT. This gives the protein CASSQVQGGITEAFF.

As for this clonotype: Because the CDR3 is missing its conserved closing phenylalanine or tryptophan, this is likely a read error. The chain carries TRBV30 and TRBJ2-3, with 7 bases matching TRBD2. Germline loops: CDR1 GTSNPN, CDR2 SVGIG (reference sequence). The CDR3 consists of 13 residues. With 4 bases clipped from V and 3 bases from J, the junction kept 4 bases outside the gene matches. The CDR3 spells CAWNLAATDTQYI. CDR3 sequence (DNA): TGTGCCTGGAACCTAGCGGCTACAGATACGCAGTATATT.

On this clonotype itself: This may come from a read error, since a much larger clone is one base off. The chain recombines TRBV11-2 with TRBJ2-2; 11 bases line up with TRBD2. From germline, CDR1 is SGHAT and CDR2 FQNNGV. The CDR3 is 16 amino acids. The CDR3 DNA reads TGTGCCAGCAGCAGACTAGCGGGGCCTTCCACCCGGGAGCTGTCTTTT. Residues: CASSRLAGPSTRELSF. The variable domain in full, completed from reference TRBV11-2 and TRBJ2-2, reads EAGVAQSPRYKIIEKRQSVAFWCNPISGHATLYWYQQILGQGPKLLIQFQNNGVVDDSQLPKDRFSAERLKGVDSTLKIQPAKLEDSAVYLCASSRLAGPSTRELSFGEGSRLTVL.

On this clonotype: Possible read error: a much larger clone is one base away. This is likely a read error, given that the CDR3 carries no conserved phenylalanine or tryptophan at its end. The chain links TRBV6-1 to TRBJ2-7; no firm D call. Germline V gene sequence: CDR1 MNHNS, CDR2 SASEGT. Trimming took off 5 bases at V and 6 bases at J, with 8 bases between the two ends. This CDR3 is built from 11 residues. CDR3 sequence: CASSIKGEQYY. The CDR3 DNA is TGTGCCAGCAGTATCAAGGGCGAGCAGTACTAC.

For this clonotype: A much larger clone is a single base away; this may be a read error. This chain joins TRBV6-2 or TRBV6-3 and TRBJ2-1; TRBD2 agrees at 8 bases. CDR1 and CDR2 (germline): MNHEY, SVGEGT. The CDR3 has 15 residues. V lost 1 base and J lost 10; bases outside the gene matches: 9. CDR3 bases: TGTGCCAGCAGTTACTGGCGGGAGGCCGGGAAGGAGCAGTTCTTC. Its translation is CASSYWREAGKEQFF.